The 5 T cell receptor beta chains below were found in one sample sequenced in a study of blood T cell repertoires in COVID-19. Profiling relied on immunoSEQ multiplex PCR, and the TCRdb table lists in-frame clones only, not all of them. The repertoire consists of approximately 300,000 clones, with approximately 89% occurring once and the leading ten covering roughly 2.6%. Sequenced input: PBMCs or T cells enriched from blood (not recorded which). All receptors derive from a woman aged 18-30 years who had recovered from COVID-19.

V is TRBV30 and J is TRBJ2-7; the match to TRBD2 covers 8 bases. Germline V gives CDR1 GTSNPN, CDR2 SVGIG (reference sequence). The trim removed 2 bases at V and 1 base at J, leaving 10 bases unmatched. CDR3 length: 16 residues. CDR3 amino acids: CAWSRAGAPGSYEQYF. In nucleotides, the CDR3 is TGTGCCTGGAGTCGAGCGGGGGCGCCGGGTTCCTACGAGCAGTACTTC.

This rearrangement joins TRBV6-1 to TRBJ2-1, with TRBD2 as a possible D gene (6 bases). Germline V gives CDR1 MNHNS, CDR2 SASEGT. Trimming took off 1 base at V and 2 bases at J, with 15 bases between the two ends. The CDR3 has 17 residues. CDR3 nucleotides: TGTGCCAGCAGTGAAGGGCGGGTCGGAGGGGCCTACAATGAGCAGTTCTTC. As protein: CASSEGRVGGAYNEQFF.

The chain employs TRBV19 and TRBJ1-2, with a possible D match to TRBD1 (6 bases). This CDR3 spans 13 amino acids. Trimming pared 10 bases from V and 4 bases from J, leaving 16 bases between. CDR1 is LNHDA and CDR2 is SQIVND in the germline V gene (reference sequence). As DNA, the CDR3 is TGTGCCACCCAGAGAGGGGGGGGCTATGGCTACACCTTC. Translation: CATQRGGGYGYTF.

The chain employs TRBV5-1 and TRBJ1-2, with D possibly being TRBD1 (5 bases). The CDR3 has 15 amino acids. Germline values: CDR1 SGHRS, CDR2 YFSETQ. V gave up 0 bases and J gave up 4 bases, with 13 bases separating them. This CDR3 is CASSLAPDRPYGYTF. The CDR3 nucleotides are TGCGCCAGCAGCTTGGCCCCCGACAGACCCTATGGCTACACCTTC.

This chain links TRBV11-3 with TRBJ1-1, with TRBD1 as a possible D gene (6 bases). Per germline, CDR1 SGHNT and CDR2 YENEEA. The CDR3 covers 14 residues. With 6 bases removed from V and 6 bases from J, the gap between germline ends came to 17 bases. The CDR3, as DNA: TGTGCCAGCAGGGATACAGGGAGAGTGGCTGAAGCTTTCTTT. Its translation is CASRDTGRVAEAFF.